Listed here are 27 T cell receptor beta chains from one sample, sequenced in a study of neurological immune-mediated disorders. TCRdb reprocessed the 5' RACE reads with MiXCR, giving one entry per CDR3 protein. This table has tens of thousands of distinct CDR3 sequences, 3.5% to 5% appearing once. Sequencing input: PBMCs. The receptors here all came from a man under 40 with multiple sclerosis.

There are a few counts of this clonotype. The CDR3 is CASSLGDAVYGYTF. CDR3 coding DNA: TGCGCCAGCAGCTTGGGGGATGCAGTCTATGGCTACACCTTC. The genes are TRBV5-1 and TRBJ1-2, with D unresolved. This CDR3 region has 14 residues. Germline V lookup: CDR1 SGHRS, CDR2 YFSETQ. V dropped 0 bases and J dropped 4 bases, with 10 bases sitting between them.

This clonotype occurred many times. The V call is TRBV20-1, the J call TRBJ1-2; D is perhaps TRBD1 (5 bases). Germline-derived CDR1 and CDR2 are DFQATT and SNEGSKA (reference sequence). V was cut by 0 bases and J by 4 bases, with 12 bases left in between. CDR3 length equals 14 residues. CDR3 DNA sequence: TGCAGTGCTAGAGACGCCGGGACCCTCTATGGCTACACCTTC. This encodes CSARDAGTLYGYTF.

This clonotype was observed at least ten times. The chain carries TRBV20-1 and TRBJ2-5, with D perhaps TRBD1 (5 bases). Germline V CDR1 and CDR2: DFQATT, SNEGSKA (reference sequence). This CDR3 has 11 amino acids. The germline V and J ends were trimmed by 7 bases and 4 bases, with 10 bases remaining between them. The CDR3 reads CSGSRVETQYF. In DNA, the CDR3 is TGCAGTGGAAGCAGGGTAGAGACCCAGTACTTC.

Ten or more counts support this clonotype. The genes are TRBV20-1 and TRBJ1-1; TRBD1 is a possible D gene (5 bases). Germline V CDR1 and CDR2: DFQATT, SNEGSKA (reference sequence). The CDR3 covers 14 residues. V was pared by 3 bases and J by 3 bases, with 14 bases between. The DNA for the CDR3 is TGCAGTGCTAGGGAGGTCTCCAGGGACACTGAAGCTTTCTTT. It encodes CSAREVSRDTEAFF.

This clonotype has ten or more counts. This chain uses TRBV3-1 with TRBJ1-1, with TRBD1 as a possible D gene (6 bases). Germline V gene data show CDR1 as LGHDT and CDR2 as YNNKEL (reference sequence). CDR3 length: 15 residues. With 6 bases removed from V and 2 bases from J, the gap between germline ends came to 16 bases. CDR3 DNA sequence: TGTGCCAGCAGTCTACGGGACACTGGTAACACTGAAGCTTTCTTT. This encodes CASSLRDTGNTEAFF.

There are many counts of this clonotype. This chain joins TRBV20-1 and TRBJ2-3; a possible D gene is TRBD2 (6 bases). The V end was cut by 5 bases, the J end by 3 bases, with 12 bases between. The germline V gene has CDR1 DFQATT and CDR2 SNEGSKA (reference sequence). This CDR3 region has 13 residues. The CDR3 is CSAGPGVTDTQYF. The CDR3 region has the DNA TGCAGTGCTGGCCCGGGGGTTACAGATACGCAGTATTTT.

This clonotype was seen ten or more times. This CDR3 reads CASSSQGGAYNEQFF. The CDR3 DNA is TGCGCCAGCAGCTCTCAGGGAGGAGCCTACAATGAGCAGTTCTTC. This sequence joins TRBV5-1 and TRBJ2-1, with D possibly matching TRBD2 (6 bases). V dropped 3 bases and J dropped 2 bases, with 12 bases sitting between them. This CDR3 has 15 amino acids. CDR1 is SGHRS, CDR2 YFSETQ, per germline.

Concerning this clonotype itself: One base away lies a much larger clone, so this may be a sequencing read error. The chain employs TRBV4-1 and TRBJ2-7, with D perhaps matching TRBD2 (5 bases). This CDR3 contains 13 residues. CDR1 is MGHRA and CDR2 is YSYEKL in the germline V gene. The germline V and J ends were trimmed by 1 base and 4 bases, with 8 bases remaining between them. The chain's CDR3 is CASSQGTLYEQYF. For the CDR3, the DNA is TGCGCCAGCAGCCAAGGGACTCTTTACGAGCAGTACTTC.

This clonotype has a count of ten or more. The V and J genes are TRBV4-2 and TRBJ2-6; a possible D gene is TRBD1 (5 bases). The CDR3 is made up of 18 amino acids. V was cut by 0 bases and J by 0 bases, with 12 bases left in between. CDR1 is LGHNA and CDR2 is YNFKEQ in the germline V gene. The CDR3 is CASSQDGRGSSGANVLTF. CDR3 DNA sequence: TGTGCCAGCAGCCAAGATGGAAGGGGATCCTCTGGGGCCAACGTCCTGACTTTC.

This clonotype was counted at least ten times. The V gene is TRBV11-3, the J gene TRBJ2-3; TRBD1 matches 7 bases. Germline V gene sequence: CDR1 SGHNT, CDR2 YENEEA. After removal of 4 bases from V and 2 bases from J, the junction contained 6 bases not matched to a gene. This CDR3 comprises 15 residues. The CDR3: CASSSTGQPTDTQYF. The DNA of the CDR3 is TGTGCCAGCAGCTCAACGGGACAGCCCACAGATACGCAGTATTTT.

The chain is built from TRBV6-6 and TRBJ1-1, with 7 bases aligning to TRBD1. This CDR3 comprises 17 residues. Germline V gene data show CDR1 as MNHNY and CDR2 as SVGAGI (reference sequence). The J segment lost 0 bases and the V segment lost 4 bases, leaving 11 bases of the junction unmatched. Here the CDR3 DNA reads TGTGCCAGCAGTTCGACAGGGTTTCGATTAATGAACACTGAAGCTTTCTTT. Translated, it gives CASSSTGFRLMNTEAFF.

This clonotype was seen repeatedly, ten times or more. The CDR3: CASSPDGDYEQYV. The CDR3 region has the DNA TGCGCCAGCAGCCCGGACGGAGACTACGAGCAGTACGTC. The chain recombines TRBV5-1 with TRBJ2-7; D ambiguous. The CDR3 covers 13 residues. V was trimmed by 4 bases and J by 3 bases, leaving 11 bases between them. Germline V gene lookup returns CDR1 SGHRS and CDR2 YFSETQ.

This clonotype was observed at least ten times. J is TRBJ1-6 and V is TRBV3-1; no clear D. V lost 0 bases, J lost 9 bases, and 9 bases lay in between. The CDR3 has 14 residues. Germline values: CDR1 LGHDT, CDR2 YNNKEL (reference sequence). In DNA form, the CDR3 reads TGTGCCAGCAGCCAAGACTTCGTCAGTTCACCCCTCCACTTT. It codes for CASSQDFVSSPLHF.

This clonotype was recorded many times. V gene TRBV12-3 or TRBV12-4 combines with J gene TRBJ1-5; tentatively, D is TRBD1 (6 bases). The CDR3 covers 14 residues. The V gene lost 9 bases and the J gene lost 3 bases, with 15 bases spanning the gap. The CDR3 loop is CARVGRGVNQPQHF. DNA for the CDR3: TGTGCCAGAGTCGGCAGGGGCGTCAATCAGCCCCAGCATTTT.

The table lists this clonotype with many counts. The CDR3 region is CSVLTGEYEQYF. The CDR3 bases are TGCAGCGTATTGACGGGCGAATACGAGCAGTACTTC. V is TRBV29-1 and J is TRBJ2-7; D call uncertain. Between the trimmed V and J ends, which lost 6 bases and 4 bases, there was a span of 13 bases. CDR1 is SQVTM, CDR2 ANQGSEA, per germline. The CDR3 consists of 12 residues.

This clonotype has at least ten counts. The rearrangement uses TRBV5-1 and TRBJ1-2; no clear D. Germline V gene lookup returns CDR1 SGHRS and CDR2 YFSETQ. The ends were cut back, 0 bases at V and 1 base at J, with 7 bases in the middle. The CDR3 sequence is 14 residues long. The DNA of the CDR3 is TGCGCCAGCAGCTTGGAGCCTGATAACTATGGCTACACCTTC. Its translation: CASSLEPDNYGYTF.

The chain is built from TRBV20-1 and TRBJ2-5, with D perhaps TRBD1 (6 bases). CDR3 length: 13 amino acids. Germline CDR1 is DFQATT and CDR2 is SNEGSKA (reference sequence). Trimming shortened V by 5 bases and J by 4 bases, and 14 bases separated the two germline ends. The chain's CDR3 is CSAVRTVRETQYF. The CDR3 DNA sequence: TGCAGTGCTGTGAGGACAGTCAGAGAGACCCAGTACTTC.

This clonotype has only a few counts. The chain recombines TRBV9 with TRBJ1-1; D remains unclear. V dropped 3 bases and J dropped 0 bases, with 12 bases sitting between them. Germline-derived CDR1 and CDR2 are SGDLS and YYNGEE. The CDR3 extends over 15 amino acids. CDR3 bases: TGTGCCAGCAGCGCGATAGACCGAGTGAACACTGAAGCTTTCTTT. Protein product: CASSAIDRVNTEAFF. Using reference TRBV9 and TRBJ1-1 for the parts outside the CDR3, the full variable domain is DSGVTQTPKHLITATGQRVTLRCSPRSGDLSVYWYQQSLDQGLQFLIQYYNGEERAKGNILERFSAQQFPDLHSELNLSSLELGDSALYFCASSAIDRVNTEAFFGQGTRLTVV.

This clonotype was seen more than once but under ten times. At one end the junction does not follow the germline gene, possibly because of a read error. This chain uses TRBV20-1 with TRBJ1-5; D is ambiguous. The germline CDR1 and CDR2 sequences are DFQATT and SNEGSKA (reference sequence). There are 13 residues in the CDR3. The CDR3 sequence: CSARDQLDQPQNF. The CDR3 DNA follows: TGCAGTGCTAGAGATCAGCTTGATCAGCCCCAGAATTTT.

This clonotype was picked up many times. The chain uses TRBV20-1 and TRBJ2-3; 7 positions agree with TRBD2. V lost 1 base, J lost 1 base, and 5 bases stayed unmatched. Germline V gives CDR1 DFQATT, CDR2 SNEGSKA (reference sequence). The CDR3 has 15 amino acids. The CDR3 DNA is TGCAGTGCTAGAGGGGGGGAGGGTGGCACAGATACGCAGTATTTT. Translating it yields CSARGGEGGTDTQYF.

At least ten counts were recorded for this clonotype. The chain links TRBV12-3 or TRBV12-4 to TRBJ2-2; 7 nucleotides align to TRBD1. There are 15 residues in the CDR3. The J segment lost 0 bases and the V segment lost 10 bases, leaving 8 bases of the junction unmatched. CDR3 sequence reads: CAIQGQFANTGELFF. In DNA, the CDR3 is TGTGCCATTCAGGGACAGTTCGCGAACACCGGGGAGCTGTTTTTT.

In this sample, this clonotype turned up many times. J is TRBJ1-1 and V is TRBV7-9; 9 nucleotides align to TRBD1. CDR1 is SEHNR and CDR2 is FQNEAQ in the germline V gene (reference sequence). V gave up 5 bases and J gave up 1 base; unmatched junction bases: 5. This CDR3 contains 15 residues. The CDR3 sequence: CASSKGQGGNTEAFF. CDR3 nucleotide sequence: TGTGCCAGCAGCAAGGGACAGGGAGGGAACACTGAAGCTTTCTTT. Full variable domain (missing parts from reference TRBV7-9 and TRBJ1-1): DTGVSQNPRHKITKRGQNVTFRCDPISEHNRLYWYRQTLGQGPEFLTYFQNEAQLEKSRLLSDRFSAERPKGSFSTLEIQRTEQGDSAMYLCASSKGQGGNTEAFFGQGTRLTVV.

The sample holds many counts of this clonotype. The chain recombines TRBV4-1 with TRBJ1-5; D may be TRBD1 (5 bases). The CDR3 has 17 amino acids. CDR1 is MGHRA and CDR2 is YSYEKL in the germline V gene. Trimming removed 3 bases at V and 4 bases at J, with 19 bases between. CDR3 nucleotide sequence: TGCGCCAGCAGCCAGGGGGTAGAGGGCTTGCGGAATCAGCCCCAGCATTTT. It encodes CASSQGVEGLRNQPQHF.

On this clonotype itself: A read error may produce the germline difference seen at one junction end. The chain employs TRBV12-3 or TRBV12-4 and TRBJ1-6, with 8 bases that match TRBD1. The CDR3 consists of 15 residues. The CDR3 loop is CASKLTGAYNSPLHF. For the CDR3, the DNA is TGTGCCAGCAAATTGACAGGGGCTTATAATTCACCCCTACACTTT.

The chain is built from TRBV3-1 and TRBJ2-2; D gene ambiguous. This CDR3 comprises 14 residues. V lost 3 bases, J lost 6 bases, and 11 bases lay in between. In germline, CDR1 is LGHDT, CDR2 YNNKEL (reference sequence). CDR3 sequence (DNA): TGTGCCAGCAGCCATGGTAGGGTGGCCGGGGAGCTGTTTTTT. This sequence encodes CASSHGRVAGELFF.

This chain joins TRBV2 and TRBJ1-2; D uncertain. There are 13 residues in the CDR3. Germline V CDR1 and CDR2: SNHLY, FYNNEI. V lost 7 bases to trimming and J lost 4 bases, with 13 bases between them. The CDR3 spells CASITGSVYGYTF. Written as DNA, the CDR3 is TGTGCCAGCATAACCGGCTCAGTCTATGGCTACACCTTC.

This clonotype has a handful of counts. V usage is TRBV6-6 and J usage is TRBJ1-2; no reliable D call. The ends were cut back, 7 bases at V and 8 bases at J, with 20 bases in the middle. This CDR3 has 14 amino acids. Germline V CDR1 and CDR2: MNHNY, SVGAGI (reference sequence). CDR3 protein: CASTLAAPLWGYTF. In nucleotides, the CDR3 is TGTGCCAGCACATTAGCGGCGCCACTATGGGGCTACACCTTC.